This TCR beta chain was identified during a study of regulatory T cells in long-lasting Graves disease (dated by TCRdb to the early 2020s). Background for the entire study: Newly diagnosed Graves' disease patients had taken antithyroid drugs for less than 3 months. This study used TCR sequencing and RNA sequencing of peripheral blood to compare persistent Graves' disease patients against newly diagnosed Graves' disease patients. The study was registered as a clinical trial and conducted in China. A total of around 35 samples underwent TCR sequencing, from some 13 patients with persistent Graves' disease and approximately 20 patients with newly diagnosed Graves' disease. General findings and caveats noted by the study authors: Preferential use of TRBV28, TRBJ1-2 and TRBJ2-5 was observed in persistent disease, whereas TRBV20-1 and TRBJ2-1 were favored in newly diagnosed disease. Sequencing and analysis were limited to the TCR beta chain. Compared with newly diagnosed patients, patients with persistent Graves' disease had lower TCR Shannon entropy and fewer highly expanded clones, which suggests clonal expansion. Only peripheral blood was studied, because thyroid tissue, the primary lesion, was inaccessible. Patients with persistent disease shared more public clonotypes (around 3,000) than newly diagnosed patients did (roughly 970). The small sample size was acknowledged by the authors as a limitation that may reduce accuracy.

Turning to this clonotype: Its antigen is still unknown. A read error may explain this, as a much larger clone is one base away.

Library preparation employed multiplex PCR. The sequencer was an Illumina HiSeq 4000. CDR3 regions were amplified by Arm-PCR with iRepertoire HTBI primers to construct TCR beta libraries. Before sequencing, the PCR products underwent gel purification. Per the authors' processing: Gene usage analysis of CDR3 amino acid clonotypes relied on the 55 to 80 TRBV and 14 TRBJ segments identified across samples. COPE and FqMerger were used to merge filtered high-quality paired reads into contigs. BLAST was used to align contigs to the IMGT TRBV, TRBD and TRBJ reference genes, and CDR3 was defined following IMGT. Any clonotype with a frequency above 0.1% was counted as a highly expanded clone. Shannon entropy served as the measure of repertoire diversity, while the Gini coefficient captured V-J evenness. Public clonotypes were defined as clonotypes shared by more than one individual. TCRdb took the public reads, trimmed them with fastp at Q25, ran MiXCR for clone calling and kept in-frame beta chains. Entries that share a CDR3 protein sequence are merged under the most common genes and DNA. The V and J calls and clone size come from TCRdb's table, not from the authors' own analysis. In all, the sample holds roughly 500,000 distinct CDR3 sequences, and roughly 13% of those were seen once. Jointly, the top ten make up roughly 10% of the sample.

Reading the label with the study, this specimen's time point is: newly diagnosed GD, antithyroid drugs for less than 3 months. For both TCR sequencing and RNA sequencing, RNA was extracted from PBMCs in TRIzol. Graves' disease was diagnosed according to American Thyroid Association guidelines. Recruitment of patients was carried out at an endocrinology department in Xi'an, China. Each patient gave approximately 8.8 milliliters of peripheral blood, collected in an EDTA anticoagulant tube. Ficoll Paque Plus density gradient separation was used to isolate PBMCs, and no further T cell sorting was performed. An Agilent 2100 Bioanalyzer and agarose gel were used to assess RNA quality, and a NanoDrop 2000 was used to measure RNA concentration. From its cysteine to its phenylalanine, the CDR3 spans 11 amino acids. Of all the DNA, just the CDR3 is kept, 33 bases in frame from base 1. For CDR1 and CDR2, the germline V gene lists MNHEY and SVGEGT.

This same sample was also part of a study on T cells in Graves' hyperthyroidism and ophthalmopathy. From the second report: Graves' hyperthyroidism was defined as stable when no progression to ophthalmopathy occurred over 18 months of follow-up. Hyperthyroidism patients were newly diagnosed, with disease duration under 2 months, and aged 18 to 65 years. The study excluded patients with uncontrolled infections, other autoimmune diseases, pregnancy or lactation. Diagnoses relied on clinical symptoms, serum thyroxine and TRAb, thyroid ultrasound and orbital computed tomography. For the first round of RT-PCR on the TCR CDR3, the HTBI primer set was used together with the Qiagen OneStep RT-PCR kit. Most expanded thyroid clonotypes (frequency above 0.001) were also found in blood, which suggests that blood repertoires may mirror thyroid immune responses. A model built on a 13 V-J signature distinguished ophthalmopathy from stable hyperthyroidism, reaching around 87% sensitivity and around 82% specificity in cross-validation and 80%/75% in testing. In validation, the model predicted progression to ophthalmopathy with over 60% sensitivity and approximately 74% specificity, a median of around six months before onset. TCR V-J signatures able to tell the groups apart were searched for in a discovery cohort of about a hundred patients, of whom more than 40 had Graves' ophthalmopathy and 57 had stable Graves' hyperthyroidism. An independent validation cohort of 18 to 20 hyperthyroidism patients and about 15 patients who later progressed to ophthalmopathy tested prospective prediction of ophthalmopathy. For training and testing, the approximately 97 patients in the discovery cohort were randomly divided in a 7:3 ratio. In addition, the study compared T-cell repertoires in thyroid tissue and in blood from 6 or 7 Graves' hyperthyroidism patients. After blood sampling, hyperthyroidism patients were treated with methimazole at a starting dose of 30 mg daily, and ophthalmopathy patients were treated with high-dose intravenous methylprednisolone. A second multiplex PCR round built the libraries, followed by size selection and purification. Paired-end sequencing of the libraries was performed with 100 bp reads on an Illumina HiSeq2000. Raw data were processed with SOAPnuke, discarding reads with adapters, uncalled bases, mean Phred below 15, or no exact constant-primer or identifier match. COPE v1.2.5 was used to merge high-quality paired reads, and clonotypes were defined as unique nucleotide sequences. MiTCR v1.1 was used to align the clonotypes against IMGT TRBV, TRBD and TRBJ reference segments. Analysis was restricted to V-J combinations with a frequency above 0.0001, which covered 98% to 99.2% of repertoires. A TCS score was defined as the ratio of F50 (clonal expansion) to E x V (chaos), with BLOSUM62-based TCRdist applied between CDR3 peptides within each V-J. Welch's t-statistics and random forest reduced 514 V-J features to roughly 13, which were used in a naive Bayes classifier (R e1071). Sample size was not statistically predetermined, and blinding of investigators to group allocation was not performed. According to the paper, TCR Vbeta CDR3 sequencing was carried out on 135 peripheral blood samples, which came from over 40 ophthalmopathy, fewer than 80 hyperthyroidism and roughly 17 progressor patients.

The V gene is TRBV6-2 or TRBV6-3 and the J gene is TRBJ2-7; the D gene identity is not certain. This sequence was found in a man in his thirties or forties with Graves disease. Donor details come from another sample of the same person, matched by shared clones. The sample was peripheral blood mononuclear cells (PBMCs), taken at new diagnosis, from a patient treated with antithyroid drugs. The encoded CDR3 is CANSESSEQYF. DNA sequence: TGTGCCAACAGTGAATCCTCCGAGCAGTACTTC.